A selection of T cell receptor beta chains follows, all from one sample in a study of T cells in Graves' hyperthyroidism and ophthalmopathy. TCRdb itself ran the multiplex PCR reads through MiXCR, one entry per CDR3 protein. The repertoire consists of fewer than 750,000 distinct CDR3 sequences, with just over 45% occurring once and the leading ten covering about 8.3%. The sequenced material came from peripheral blood or thyroid tissue (not recorded which). Source of these receptors: a woman aged 18-29 years with Graves' hyperthyroidism. The conserved cysteine and the conserved F or W are not part of the CDR3 here.

j_gene	len	v_gene	CDR3aa
TRBJ1-3	12	TRBV7-3	ASSLGPGGDTIY
TRBJ2-3	13	TRBV6-4	ASSDSPGGTDTQY
TRBJ1-1	12	TRBV12-3/TRBV12-4	ASSLGEKGTEAF
TRBJ2-7	11	TRBV2	ASSEDRGHEQY
TRBJ1-5	11	TRBV6-5	ASRLTDNQPQH
TRBJ2-3	14	TRBV20-1	SARDPGQGSTDTQY
TRBJ1-1	12	TRBV6-5	ASSSLAGESEQF
TRBJ2-5	16	TRBV10-2	ASSDPGLADPYQETQY
TRBJ2-7	14	TRBV4-1	ASSPSGRAGLYEQY
TRBJ1-1	10	TRBV12-3/TRBV12-4	ASSFMNTEAF
TRBJ2-7	9	TRBV10-3	AARGLDEQY
TRBJ1-2	11	TRBV7-3	ASSREWDYGYT
TRBJ2-5	13	TRBV15	ATSRTSGRMGTQY
TRBJ1-2	10	TRBV12-3/TRBV12-4	ASSPGATGYT
TRBJ2-7	11	TRBV20-1	SVLPPGLGEQY
TRBJ1-2	13	TRBV7-9	ASSLRGQGADGYT
TRBJ2-7	12	TRBV5-1	ASSREGPAYEQY
TRBJ2-7	12	TRBV6-5	ASREGGANYEQY
TRBJ1-1	12	TRBV10-3	AISVWDRDTEAF
TRBJ2-6	15	TRBV10-3	AIRTSGGNCGANVLT
TRBJ1-5	14	TRBV7-8	ASSLEWAGGNQPQH
TRBJ2-3	16	TRBV7-9	ASSQPGTSGGRTDTQY
TRBJ2-7	13	TRBV10-3	AISPEGDLYHEQY
TRBJ1-5	9	TRBV27	ASSPREPQH
TRBJ1-2	14	TRBV24-1	ATPPRTGGLSYGYT
TRBJ2-3	11	TRBV2	ASSLAVGDTQY
TRBJ2-2	12	TRBV5-4	AIWTSGRTGELF